This T cell receptor beta chain derives from a study of OX40 agonist ivuxolimab in advanced cancers. The overall study: Participants averaged 60 years of age (range about 23 to 80) and were about 85% male.

Sequencing used immunoSEQ multiplex PCR; TCRdb keeps in-frame clones, though not all of them. The sample has 13,000 or so clones; 80% to 95% are singletons. The CDR3 is 13 residues long. Germline assignment: CDR1 GTSNPN and CDR2 SVGIG (reference sequence). V was pared by 0 bases and J by 4 bases, with 7 bases between. The specimen was CD4+ or CD8+ T cells sorted from blood, collected in a trial of the OX40 agonist ivuxolimab. The origin of this receptor is an adult with an advanced solid tumor such as melanoma, head and neck, liver or kidney cancer. The rearrangement links TRBV30 to TRBJ1-5; perhaps TRBD1 as D (6 bases). CDR3 in DNA: TGTGCCTGGAGTGTGGACAGAAATCAGCCCCAGCATTTT. It translates to CAWSVDRNQPQHF.